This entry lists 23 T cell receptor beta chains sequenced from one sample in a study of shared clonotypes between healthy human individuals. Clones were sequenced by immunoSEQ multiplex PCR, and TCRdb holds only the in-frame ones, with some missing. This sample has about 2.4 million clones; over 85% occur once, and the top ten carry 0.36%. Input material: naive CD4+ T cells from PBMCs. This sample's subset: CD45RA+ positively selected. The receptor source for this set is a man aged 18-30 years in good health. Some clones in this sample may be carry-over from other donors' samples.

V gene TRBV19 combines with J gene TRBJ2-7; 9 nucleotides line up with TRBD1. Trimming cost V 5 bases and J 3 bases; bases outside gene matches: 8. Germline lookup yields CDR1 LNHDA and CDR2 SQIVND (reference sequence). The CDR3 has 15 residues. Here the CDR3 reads CASSGPGQGYYEQYF. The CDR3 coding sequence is TGTGCCAGTAGTGGTCCCGGACAGGGGTACTACGAGCAGTACTTC.

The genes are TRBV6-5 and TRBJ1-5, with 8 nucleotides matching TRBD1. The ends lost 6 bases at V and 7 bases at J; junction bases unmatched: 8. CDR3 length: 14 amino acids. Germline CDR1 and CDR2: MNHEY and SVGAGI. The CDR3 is CASSPPGGRQPQHF. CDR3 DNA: TGTGCCAGCAGCCCGCCAGGGGGCCGGCAGCCCCAGCATTTT.

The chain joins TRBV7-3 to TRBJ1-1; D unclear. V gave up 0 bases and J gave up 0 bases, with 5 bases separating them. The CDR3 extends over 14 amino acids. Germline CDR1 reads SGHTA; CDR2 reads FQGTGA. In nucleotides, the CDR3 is TGTGCCAGCAGCTTAACTGGAGTGAACACTGAAGCTTTCTTT. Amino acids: CASSLTGVNTEAFF. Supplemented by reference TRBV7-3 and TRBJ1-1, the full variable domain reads GAGVSQTPSNKVTEKGKYVELRCDPISGHTALYWYRQSLGQGPEFLIYFQGTGAADDSGLPNDRFFAVRPEGSVSTLKIQRTERGDSAVYLCASSLTGVNTEAFFGQGTRLTVV.

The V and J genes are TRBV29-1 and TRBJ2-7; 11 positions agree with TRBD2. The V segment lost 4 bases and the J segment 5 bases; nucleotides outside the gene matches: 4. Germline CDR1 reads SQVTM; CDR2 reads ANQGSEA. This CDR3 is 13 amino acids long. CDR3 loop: CSVGLAGPDEQYF. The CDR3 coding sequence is TGCAGCGTTGGACTAGCGGGGCCTGACGAGCAGTACTTC.

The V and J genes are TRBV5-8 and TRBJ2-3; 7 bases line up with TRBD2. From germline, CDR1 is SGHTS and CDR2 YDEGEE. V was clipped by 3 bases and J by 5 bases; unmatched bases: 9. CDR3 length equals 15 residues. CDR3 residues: CASSSGRGSRDTQYF. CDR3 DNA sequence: TGTGCCAGCAGCTCGGGGCGCGGGAGTAGAGATACGCAGTATTTT.

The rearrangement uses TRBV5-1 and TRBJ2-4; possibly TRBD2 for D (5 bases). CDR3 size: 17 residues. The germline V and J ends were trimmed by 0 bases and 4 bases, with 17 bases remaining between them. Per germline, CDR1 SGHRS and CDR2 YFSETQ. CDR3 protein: CASSLALLGDGKNIQYF. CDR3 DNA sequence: TGCGCCAGCAGCTTGGCCTTGCTCGGGGATGGTAAAAACATTCAGTACTTC.

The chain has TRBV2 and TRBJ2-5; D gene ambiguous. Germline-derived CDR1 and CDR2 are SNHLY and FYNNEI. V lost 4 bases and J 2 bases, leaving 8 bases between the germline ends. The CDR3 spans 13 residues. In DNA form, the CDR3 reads TGTGCCAGCAGTGCTGGGTCACAAGAGACCCAGTACTTC. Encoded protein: CASSAGSQETQYF.

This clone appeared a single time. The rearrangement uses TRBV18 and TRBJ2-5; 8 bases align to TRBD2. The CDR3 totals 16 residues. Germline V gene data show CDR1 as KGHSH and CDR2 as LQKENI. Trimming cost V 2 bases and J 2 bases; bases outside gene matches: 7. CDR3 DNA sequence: TGTGCCAGCTCACCATTTAGCGGGACCGGTCAAGAGACCCAGTACTTC. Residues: CASSPFSGTGQETQYF.

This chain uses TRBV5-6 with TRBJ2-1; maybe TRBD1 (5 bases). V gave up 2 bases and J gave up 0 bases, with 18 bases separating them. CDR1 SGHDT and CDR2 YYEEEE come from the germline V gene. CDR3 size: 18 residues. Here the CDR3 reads CASSFLRQGLSSYNEQFF. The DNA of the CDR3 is TGTGCCAGCAGCTTTTTAAGGCAGGGCCTGAGCTCCTACAATGAGCAGTTCTTC. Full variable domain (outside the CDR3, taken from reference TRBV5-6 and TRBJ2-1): DAGVTQSPTHLIKTRGQQVTLRCSPKSGHDTVSWYQQALGQGPQFIFQYYEEEERQRGNFPDRFSGHQFPNYSSELNVNALLLGDSALYLCASSFLRQGLSSYNEQFFGPGTRLTVL.

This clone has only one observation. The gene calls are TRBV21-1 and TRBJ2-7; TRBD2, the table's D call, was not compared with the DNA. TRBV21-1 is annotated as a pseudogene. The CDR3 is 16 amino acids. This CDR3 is CASSKAIVAVLYEQYF. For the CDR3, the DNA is TGTGCCAGCAGCAAAGCGATTGTAGCGGTTCTTTACGAGCAGTACTTC.

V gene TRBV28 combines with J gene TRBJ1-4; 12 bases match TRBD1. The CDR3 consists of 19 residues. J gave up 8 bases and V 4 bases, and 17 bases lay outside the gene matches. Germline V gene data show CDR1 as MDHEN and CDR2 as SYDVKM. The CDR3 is CASSSRRDRGRMGREKLFF. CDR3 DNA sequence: TGTGCCAGCAGTTCCCGCCGGGACAGGGGGCGTATGGGGCGCGAAAAACTGTTTTTT. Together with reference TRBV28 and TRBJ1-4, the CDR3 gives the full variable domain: DVKVTQSSRYLVKRTGEKVFLECVQDMDHENMFWYRQDPGLGLRLIYFSYDVKMKEKGDIPEGYSVSREKKERFSLILESASTNQTSMYLCASSSRRDRGRMGREKLFFGSGTQLSVL.

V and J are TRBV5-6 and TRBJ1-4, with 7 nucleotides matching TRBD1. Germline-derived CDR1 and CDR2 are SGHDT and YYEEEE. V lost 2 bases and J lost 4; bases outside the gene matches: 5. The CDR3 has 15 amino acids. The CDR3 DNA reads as TGTGCCAGCAGCTTACCGGGACAGATTAATGAAAAACTGTTTTTT. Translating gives CASSLPGQINEKLFF.

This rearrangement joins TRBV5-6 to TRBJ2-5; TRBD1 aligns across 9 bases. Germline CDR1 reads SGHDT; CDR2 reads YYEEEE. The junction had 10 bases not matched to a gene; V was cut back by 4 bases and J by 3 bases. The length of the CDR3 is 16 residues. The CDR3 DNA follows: TGTGCCAGCAGCGCCAAGGTTGGGGACAGGGAAGAGACCCAGTACTTC. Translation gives CASSAKVGDREETQYF.

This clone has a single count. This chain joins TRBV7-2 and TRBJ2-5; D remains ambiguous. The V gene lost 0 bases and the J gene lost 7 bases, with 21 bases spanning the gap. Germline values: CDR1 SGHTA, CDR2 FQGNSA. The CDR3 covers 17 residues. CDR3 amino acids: CASSLAYETSSLGTQYF. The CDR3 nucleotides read TGTGCCAGCAGCTTAGCCTATGAGACTTCCTCACTTGGGACCCAGTACTTC.

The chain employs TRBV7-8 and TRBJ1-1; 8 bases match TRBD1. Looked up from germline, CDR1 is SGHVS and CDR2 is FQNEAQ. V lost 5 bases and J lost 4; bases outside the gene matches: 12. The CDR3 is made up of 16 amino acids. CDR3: CASSPRRTGQATEAFF. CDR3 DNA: TGTGCCAGCAGCCCACGTCGGACAGGGCAAGCCACTGAAGCTTTCTTT.

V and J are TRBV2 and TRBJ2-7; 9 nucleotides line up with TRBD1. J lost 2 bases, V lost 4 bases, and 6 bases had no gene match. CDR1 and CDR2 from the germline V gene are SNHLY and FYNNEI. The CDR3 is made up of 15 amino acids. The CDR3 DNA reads TGTGCCAGCAGTGTGTTGACAGGGGGGCCCTACGAGCAGTACTTC. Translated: CASSVLTGGPYEQYF. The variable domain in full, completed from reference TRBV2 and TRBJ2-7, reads EPEVTQTPSHQVTQMGQEVILRCVPISNHLYFYWYRQILGQKVEFLVSFYNNEISEKSEIFDDQFSVERPDGSNFTLKIRSTKLEDSAMYFCASSVLTGGPYEQYFGPGTRLTVT.

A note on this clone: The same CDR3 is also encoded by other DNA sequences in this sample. The CDR3 reads CASSLVGVGQPQHF. The CDR3 DNA follows: TGTGCCAGCAGTTTAGTCGGCGTGGGTCAGCCCCAGCATTTT. V usage is TRBV28 and J usage is TRBJ1-5; D call uncertain. Germline V lookup: CDR1 MDHEN, CDR2 SYDVKM. V lost 2 bases, J lost 6 bases, and 11 bases lay in between. The CDR3 has 14 residues.

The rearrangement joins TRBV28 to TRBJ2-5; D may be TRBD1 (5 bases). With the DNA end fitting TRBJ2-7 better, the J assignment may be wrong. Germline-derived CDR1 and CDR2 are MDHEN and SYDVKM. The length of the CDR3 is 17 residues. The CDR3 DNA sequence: TGTGCCAGCAGGACCCCTAACAGTCGGGTAGGGGTCTACGAGCAGTACTTC. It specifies CASRTPNSRVGVYEQYF.

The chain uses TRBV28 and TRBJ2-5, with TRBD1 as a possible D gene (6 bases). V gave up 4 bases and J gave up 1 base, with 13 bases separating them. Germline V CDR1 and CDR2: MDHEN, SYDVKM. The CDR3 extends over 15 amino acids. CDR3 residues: CASSWTGTLQETQYF. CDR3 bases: TGTGCCAGCAGTTGGACGGGGACACTCCAAGAGACCCAGTACTTC.

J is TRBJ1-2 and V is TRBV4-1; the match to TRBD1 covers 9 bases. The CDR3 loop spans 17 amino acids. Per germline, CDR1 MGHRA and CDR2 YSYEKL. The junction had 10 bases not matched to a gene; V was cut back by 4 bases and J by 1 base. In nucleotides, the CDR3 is TGCGCCAGCAGCCCTAACAGGGGGCGGATGAATAACTATGGCTACACCTTC. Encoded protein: CASSPNRGRMNNYGYTF.

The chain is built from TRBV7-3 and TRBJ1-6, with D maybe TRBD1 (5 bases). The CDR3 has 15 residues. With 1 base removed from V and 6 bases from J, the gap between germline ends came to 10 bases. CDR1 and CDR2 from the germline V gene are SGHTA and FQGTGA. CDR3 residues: CASSLNAGLNSPLHF. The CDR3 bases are TGTGCCAGCAGCTTAAACGCAGGGCTTAATTCACCCCTCCACTTT.

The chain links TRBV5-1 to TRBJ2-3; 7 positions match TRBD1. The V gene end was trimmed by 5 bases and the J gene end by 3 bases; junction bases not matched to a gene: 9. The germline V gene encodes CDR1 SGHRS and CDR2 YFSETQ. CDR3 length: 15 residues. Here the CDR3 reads CASRPTGVRTDTQYF. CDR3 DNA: TGCGCCAGCAGACCTACAGGGGTAAGGACAGATACGCAGTATTTT.

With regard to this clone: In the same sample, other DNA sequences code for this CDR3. The CDR3 is CASSTDRVRGYTF. In DNA, the CDR3 is TGTGCCAGTAGTACGGACAGGGTTCGGGGCTACACCTTC. The chain combines TRBV19 with TRBJ1-2; 8 nucleotides match TRBD1. Germline V gene lookup returns CDR1 LNHDA and CDR2 SQIVND (reference sequence). The length of the CDR3 is 13 residues. J lost 8 bases, V lost 4 bases, and 6 bases had no gene match.